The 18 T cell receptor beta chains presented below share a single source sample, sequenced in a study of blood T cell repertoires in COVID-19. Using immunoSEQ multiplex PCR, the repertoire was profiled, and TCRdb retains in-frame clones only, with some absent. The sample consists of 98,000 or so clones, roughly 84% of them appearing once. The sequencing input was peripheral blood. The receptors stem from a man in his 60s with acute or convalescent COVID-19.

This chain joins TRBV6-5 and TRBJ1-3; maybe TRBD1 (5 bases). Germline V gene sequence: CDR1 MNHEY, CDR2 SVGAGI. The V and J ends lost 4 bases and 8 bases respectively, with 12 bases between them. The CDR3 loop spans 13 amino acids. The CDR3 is CASSLRDFDTIYF. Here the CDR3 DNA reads TGTGCCAGCAGTTTACGGGACTTTGACACCATATATTTT.

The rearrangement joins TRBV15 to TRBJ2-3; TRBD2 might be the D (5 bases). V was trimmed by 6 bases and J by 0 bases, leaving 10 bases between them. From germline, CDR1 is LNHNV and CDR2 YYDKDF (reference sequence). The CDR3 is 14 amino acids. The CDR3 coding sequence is TGTGCCACCAGGGGCGGGTATAGCACAGATACGCAGTATTTT. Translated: CATRGGYSTDTQYF.

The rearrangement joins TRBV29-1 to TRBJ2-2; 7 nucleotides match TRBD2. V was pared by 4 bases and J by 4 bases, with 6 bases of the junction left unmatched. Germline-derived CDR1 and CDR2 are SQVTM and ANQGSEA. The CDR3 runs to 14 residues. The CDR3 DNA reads TGCAGCGTTGTGAGAGCGGGAAGCACCGGGGAGCTGTTTTTT. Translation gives CSVVRAGSTGELFF.

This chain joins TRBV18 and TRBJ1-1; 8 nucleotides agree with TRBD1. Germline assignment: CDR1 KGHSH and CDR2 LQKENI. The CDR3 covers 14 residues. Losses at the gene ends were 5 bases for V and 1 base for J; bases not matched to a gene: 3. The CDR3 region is CASSVTGANTEAFF. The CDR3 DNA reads TGTGCCAGCTCAGTGACAGGGGCGAACACTGAAGCTTTCTTT.

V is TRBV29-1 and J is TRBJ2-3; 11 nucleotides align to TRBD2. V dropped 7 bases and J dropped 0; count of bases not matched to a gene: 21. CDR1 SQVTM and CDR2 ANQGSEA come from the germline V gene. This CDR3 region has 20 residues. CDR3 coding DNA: TGCAGCGCTTCCGGGACTAGCGGCCCGAACCGATATGCTAGCACAGATACGCAGTATTTT. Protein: CSASGTSGPNRYASTDTQYF.

The CDR3 region has the DNA TGTGCCAGCAGTCCCCTCCGGACTAGCGGGGAGGACTGGGAGACGCAGTATTTT. Its protein is CASSPLRTSGEDWETQYF. The rearrangement uses TRBV28 and TRBJ2-3; 12 nucleotides match TRBD2. In germline, CDR1 is MDHEN, CDR2 SYDVKM. The V and J ends lost 5 bases and 9 bases, in that order; junction bases with no gene match: 18. The CDR3 has 18 residues.

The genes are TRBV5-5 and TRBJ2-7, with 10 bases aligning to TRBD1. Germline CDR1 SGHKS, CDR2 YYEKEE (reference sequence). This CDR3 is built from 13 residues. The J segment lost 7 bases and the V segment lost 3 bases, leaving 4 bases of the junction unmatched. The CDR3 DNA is TGTGCCAGCAGCTGGGGACAGGGGCGAGAGCAGTACTTC. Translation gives CASSWGQGREQYF.

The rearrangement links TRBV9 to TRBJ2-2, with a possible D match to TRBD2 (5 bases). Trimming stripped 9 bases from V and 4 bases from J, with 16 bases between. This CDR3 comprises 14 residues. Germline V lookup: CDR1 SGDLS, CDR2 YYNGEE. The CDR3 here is CATESGRATGELFF. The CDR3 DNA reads TGTGCCACCGAAAGCGGACGGGCCACCGGGGAGCTGTTTTTT.

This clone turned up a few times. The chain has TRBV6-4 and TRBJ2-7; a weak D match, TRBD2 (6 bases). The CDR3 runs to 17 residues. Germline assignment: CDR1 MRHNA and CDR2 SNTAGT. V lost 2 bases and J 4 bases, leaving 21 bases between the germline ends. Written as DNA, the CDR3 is TGTGCCAGCAGTGACCCCGGCGAAGCGGGCCCTAATTACGAGCAGTACGTC. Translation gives CASSDPGEAGPNYEQYV.

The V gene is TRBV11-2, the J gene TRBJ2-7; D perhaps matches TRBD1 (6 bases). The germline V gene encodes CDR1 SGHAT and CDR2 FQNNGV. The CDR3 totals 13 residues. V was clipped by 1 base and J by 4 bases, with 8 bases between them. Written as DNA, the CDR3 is TGTGCCAGCAGCTTAGTCAGGGGTTACGAGCAGTACTTC. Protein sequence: CASSLVRGYEQYF. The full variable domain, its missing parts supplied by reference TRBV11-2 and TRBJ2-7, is EAGVAQSPRYKIIEKRQSVAFWCNPISGHATLYWYQQILGQGPKLLIQFQNNGVVDDSQLPKDRFSAERLKGVDSTLKIQPAKLEDSAVYLCASSLVRGYEQYFGPGTRLTVT.

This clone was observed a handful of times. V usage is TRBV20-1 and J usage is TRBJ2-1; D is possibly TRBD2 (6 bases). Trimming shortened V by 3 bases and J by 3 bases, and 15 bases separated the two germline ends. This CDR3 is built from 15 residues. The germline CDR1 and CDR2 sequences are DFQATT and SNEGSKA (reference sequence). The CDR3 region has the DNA TGCAGTGCTAGTGGTCGCGGGACTCTCTACAATGAGCAGTTCTTC. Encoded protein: CSASGRGTLYNEQFF.

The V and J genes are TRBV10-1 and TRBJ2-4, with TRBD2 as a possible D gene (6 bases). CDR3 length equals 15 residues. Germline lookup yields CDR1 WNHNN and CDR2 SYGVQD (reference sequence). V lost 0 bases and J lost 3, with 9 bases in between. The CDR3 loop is CASSESGGDKNIQYF. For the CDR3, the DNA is TGCGCCAGCAGTGAGTCTGGCGGGGACAAAAACATTCAGTACTTC.

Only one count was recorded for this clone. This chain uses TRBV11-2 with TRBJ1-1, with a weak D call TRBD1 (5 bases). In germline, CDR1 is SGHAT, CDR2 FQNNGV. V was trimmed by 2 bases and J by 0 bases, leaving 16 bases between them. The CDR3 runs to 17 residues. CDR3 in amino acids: CASSLKFQGELNTEAFF. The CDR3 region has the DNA TGTGCCAGCAGCTTAAAATTCCAGGGTGAGTTGAACACTGAAGCTTTCTTT. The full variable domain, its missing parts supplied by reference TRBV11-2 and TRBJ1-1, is EAGVAQSPRYKIIEKRQSVAFWCNPISGHATLYWYQQILGQGPKLLIQFQNNGVVDDSQLPKDRFSAERLKGVDSTLKIQPAKLEDSAVYLCASSLKFQGELNTEAFFGQGTRLTVV.

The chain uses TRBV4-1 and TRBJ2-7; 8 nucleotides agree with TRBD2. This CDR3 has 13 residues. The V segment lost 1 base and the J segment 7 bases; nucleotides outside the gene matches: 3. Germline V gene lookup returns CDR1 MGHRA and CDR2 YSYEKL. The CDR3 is CASSQGLAREQYV. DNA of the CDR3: TGCGCCAGCAGCCAAGGACTAGCGAGGGAGCAGTACGTC.

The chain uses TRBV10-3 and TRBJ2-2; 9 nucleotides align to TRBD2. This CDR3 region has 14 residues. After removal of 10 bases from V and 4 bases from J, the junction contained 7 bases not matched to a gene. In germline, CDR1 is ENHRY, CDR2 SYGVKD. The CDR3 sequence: CATTRREGTGELFF. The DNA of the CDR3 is TGTGCCACCACGAGGCGGGAGGGCACCGGGGAGCTGTTTTTT.

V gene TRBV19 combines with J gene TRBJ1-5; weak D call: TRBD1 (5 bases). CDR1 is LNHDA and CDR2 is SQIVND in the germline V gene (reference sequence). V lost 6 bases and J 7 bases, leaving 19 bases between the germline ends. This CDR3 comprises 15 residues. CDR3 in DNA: TGTGCCAGTAGACCCTCGGGGGGGATGGGCCAGCCCCAGCATTTT. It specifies CASRPSGGMGQPQHF.

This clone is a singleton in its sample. CDR3 nucleotides: TGTGCCAGCAGTGATCCCCGGGGGGCTGGTGGTGAAGCTTTCTTT. It yields the protein CASSDPRGAGGEAFF. V gene TRBV25-1 combines with J gene TRBJ1-1; weak D call: TRBD1 (6 bases). Trimming took 3 bases from V and 7 from J, leaving 18 bases between them. The CDR3 has 15 residues. Germline V lookup: CDR1 MGHDK, CDR2 SYGVNS. Drawing the rest from reference TRBV25-1 and TRBJ1-1, the complete variable domain is EADIYQTPRYLVIGTGKKITLECSQTMGHDKMYWYQQDPGMELHLIHYSYGVNSTEKGDLSSESTVSRIRTEHFPLTLESARPSHTSQYLCASSDPRGAGGEAFFGQGTRLTVV.

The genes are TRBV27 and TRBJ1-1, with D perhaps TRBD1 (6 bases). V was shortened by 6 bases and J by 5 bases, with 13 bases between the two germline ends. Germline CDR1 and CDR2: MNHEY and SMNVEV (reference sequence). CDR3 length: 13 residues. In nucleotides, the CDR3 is TGTGCCAGCAGGTCGACAGGATCTACTGAAGCTTTCTTT. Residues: CASRSTGSTEAFF.